A single sample gave rise to the 18 T cell receptor beta chains below, sequenced in a study of immune cell composition in non-small cell lung cancer. Using immunoSEQ multiplex PCR, the repertoire was profiled, and TCRdb retains in-frame clones only, with some absent. The sample lists 15,000 or so clones, roughly two thirds occurring once. Sequenced sample: lung tumor tissue. The receptors originated from a human donor with non-small cell lung cancer.

The chain couples TRBV6-5 to TRBJ1-5; TRBD1 might be the D (5 bases). V lost 2 bases and J lost 0, with 11 bases in between. Germline-derived CDR1 and CDR2 are MNHEY and SVGAGI. CDR3 size: 16 residues. CDR3: CASSYMGGTSNQPQHF. The DNA for the CDR3 is TGTGCCAGCAGTTACATGGGGGGTACTAGCAATCAGCCCCAGCATTTT.

V is TRBV18 and J is TRBJ1-5; 7 bases are a match to TRBD1. This CDR3 region has 14 residues. CDR1 and CDR2 from the germline V gene are KGHSH and LQKENI. V lost 4 bases to trimming and J lost 11 bases; unmatched junction nucleotides: 11. CDR3: CASSLTGTLRSQHF. The CDR3 DNA is TGTGCCAGCTCACTGACAGGGACCTTACGGTCCCAGCATTTT. Variable domain in full (rest from reference TRBV18 and TRBJ1-5): NAGVMQNPRHLVRRRGQEARLRCSPMKGHSHVYWYRQLPEEGLKFMVYLQKENIIDESGMPKERFSAEFPKEGPSILRIQQVVRGDSAAYFCASSLTGTLRSQHFGDGTRLSIL.

This chain joins TRBV19 and TRBJ2-7, with 12 positions matching TRBD1. Germline V lookup: CDR1 LNHDA, CDR2 SQIVND (reference sequence). The ends lost 6 bases at V and 6 bases at J; junction bases unmatched: 9. CDR3 length equals 15 residues. CDR3 coding DNA: TGTGCCAGTAGAGACCGGGACAGGGGGCTACGCGAGCAGTACTTC. Its translation: CASRDRDRGLREQYF. The whole variable domain, filled in from reference TRBV19 and TRBJ2-7, reads DGGITQSPKYLFRKEGQNVTLSCEQNLNHDAMYWYRQDPGQGLRLIYYSQIVNDFQKGDIAEGYSVSREKKESFPLTVTSAQKNPTAFYLCASRDRDRGLREQYFGPGTRLTVT.

This clone was counted only a few times. The chain has TRBV18 and TRBJ1-5; 7 bases agree with TRBD1. With V trimmed by 6 bases and J by 5 bases, 4 bases remained unmatched. Germline V lookup: CDR1 KGHSH, CDR2 LQKENI. CDR3 length: 13 residues. CDR3 sequence (DNA): TGTGCCAGCTCCGCCGACAGGGATCAGCCCCAGCATTTT. It encodes CASSADRDQPQHF.

The V and J genes are TRBV6-5 and TRBJ1-1; the D gene is possibly TRBD1 (6 bases). V lost 2 bases to trimming and J lost 8 bases, with 12 bases between them. This CDR3 is 13 amino acids long. The germline gives CDR1 MNHEY, CDR2 SVGAGI. In nucleotides, the CDR3 is TGTGCCAGCAGTTACCAGACAGGTGCCGAAGCTTTCTTT. Amino acid sequence: CASSYQTGAEAFF.

This clone appeared a few times. The chain employs TRBV5-6 and TRBJ1-3, with D hard to call. The CDR3 covers 14 residues. Per germline, CDR1 SGHDT and CDR2 YYEEEE. Trimming left V 3 bases short and J 8 bases short, with 15 bases between. CDR3 residues: CASSCPNCLDTIYF. The CDR3 bases are TGTGCCAGCAGCTGTCCAAACTGCTTGGACACCATATATTTT.

J is TRBJ2-2 and V is TRBV5-1; tentatively, D is TRBD1 (5 bases). This CDR3 has 15 residues. V was clipped by 4 bases and J by 2 bases, with 12 bases between them. Germline CDR1 is SGHRS and CDR2 is YFSETQ. The CDR3 coding sequence is TGCGCCAGCAGCGAGCCCCAGGGTAACACCGGGGAGCTGTTTTTT. Residues: CASSEPQGNTGELFF.

This chain links TRBV6-6 with TRBJ1-1; 7 nucleotides agree with TRBD1. The CDR3 is 16 amino acids. Germline CDR1 is MNHNY and CDR2 is SVGAGI (reference sequence). The V gene end was trimmed by 2 bases and the J gene end by 5 bases; junction bases not matched to a gene: 11. As DNA, the CDR3 is TGTGCCAGCAGTTACCAGGCAGGGGGAGTAGGGACTGAAGCTTTCTTT. It encodes CASSYQAGGVGTEAFF.

The chain employs TRBV7-3 and TRBJ2-3; tentatively, D is TRBD2 (6 bases). Deletions cut 3 bases from V and 4 bases from J, with 11 bases between. Germline V lookup: CDR1 SGHTA, CDR2 FQGTGA. This CDR3 spans 14 amino acids. CDR3 bases: TGTGCCAGCAGCTTGGGGCGGGGATCAGATACGCAGTATTTT. Translation: CASSLGRGSDTQYF.

The chain is built from TRBV4-3 and TRBJ1-1; a possible D gene is TRBD1 (6 bases). V was trimmed by 5 bases and J by 2 bases, leaving 12 bases between them. This CDR3 contains 14 residues. Germline lookup yields CDR1 LGHNA and CDR2 YSLEER. The CDR3 DNA reads as TGCGCCAGCAGCTTAGAACAGGGAAACACTGAAGCTTTCTTT. Protein: CASSLEQGNTEAFF.

This clone has a single count. The chain uses TRBV19 and TRBJ1-3; tentatively, D is TRBD1 (5 bases). Trimming took 6 bases from V and 2 from J, leaving 11 bases between them. Germline CDR1 reads LNHDA; CDR2 reads SQIVND (reference sequence). The CDR3 length is 14 residues. The DNA of the CDR3 is TGTGCCAGTAGCGTCTCAGGGCCTGGAAACACCATATATTTT. The encoded protein is CASSVSGPGNTIYF.

The rearrangement joins TRBV11-2 to TRBJ2-1; 10 positions agree with TRBD1. CDR3 length equals 16 residues. The germline V gene encodes CDR1 SGHAT and CDR2 FQNNGV. Trimming removed 4 bases from V and 5 bases from J; junction bases left unmatched: 8. CDR3 loop: CASSSLVGQGHNEQFF. The CDR3 DNA reads TGTGCCAGCAGCTCCTTGGTGGGACAGGGGCACAATGAGCAGTTCTTC.

This clone came up once. This chain connects TRBV15 to TRBJ2-5; D perhaps matches TRBD1 (5 bases). Germline CDR1 is LNHNV and CDR2 is YYDKDF (reference sequence). The CDR3 consists of 11 residues. V was pared by 8 bases and J by 3 bases, with 7 bases between. In DNA, the CDR3 is TGTGCCACCCGACAGAAAGAGACCCAGTACTTC. Its protein product is CATRQKETQYF. The entire variable domain, with the rest obtained from reference TRBV15 and TRBJ2-5, is as follows: DAMVIQNPRYQVTQFGKPVTLSCSQTLNHNVMYWYQQKSSQAPKLLFHYYDKDFNNEADTPDNFQSRRPNTSFCFLDIRSPGLGDTAMYLCATRQKETQYFGPGTRLLVL.

A note on this clone: The junction departs from the called germline gene at one end, perhaps through a read error. The chain couples TRBV7-7 to TRBJ1-6; D gene unclear. CDR3 size: 13 residues. Germline CDR1 reads SSHAT; CDR2 reads FNYEAQ (reference sequence). The CDR3 is CASSSRADSPLHF. The CDR3 nucleotides are TGTGCTAGCAGCTCGCGAGCGGATTCACCCCTCCACTTT.

This clone was recorded only once. The chain has TRBV7-6 and TRBJ1-1; D not certain. V lost 2 bases, J lost 0 bases, and 4 bases lay in between. This CDR3 is built from 13 residues. CDR1 is SGHVS, CDR2 FNYEAQ, per germline. For the CDR3, the DNA is TGTGCCAGCAGCTTATCCTTGAACACTGAAGCTTTCTTT. Protein: CASSLSLNTEAFF.

This clone was seen more than once but under ten times. V gene TRBV11-3 combines with J gene TRBJ1-1; D gene uncertain. Trimming cost V 4 bases and J 0 bases, with 18 bases left between them. The CDR3 is 17 amino acids. CDR1 SGHNT and CDR2 YENEEA come from the germline V gene. CDR3 protein: CASSSRGAPTLNTEAFF. As DNA, the CDR3 is TGTGCCAGCAGCTCACGAGGAGCTCCGACCCTGAACACTGAAGCTTTCTTT.

The chain is built from TRBV4-3 and TRBJ1-1; D gene unclear. The CDR3 extends over 14 amino acids. The germline V gene encodes CDR1 LGHNA and CDR2 YSLEER. V dropped 0 bases and J dropped 3 bases, with 8 bases sitting between them. CDR3 protein: CASSQENRYTEAFF. The CDR3 region has the DNA TGCGCCAGCAGCCAAGAAAACCGGTACACTGAAGCTTTCTTT.

The chain links TRBV4-3 to TRBJ2-7; a possible D gene is TRBD1 (7 bases). Germline V lookup: CDR1 LGHNA, CDR2 YSLEER. CDR3 length: 15 amino acids. V shed 1 base and J shed 4 bases, with 14 bases lying between them. The CDR3 region has the DNA TGCGCCAGCAGCCAAGGGACAGGAGGGGTTTACGAGCAGTACTTC. This sequence encodes CASSQGTGGVYEQYF.